The next 24 T cell receptor beta chains were all read from a single sample in a study of T cell repertoires in cytomegalovirus infection. MiXCR, run by TCRdb on the reads, gives a single entry per CDR3 protein. The sample carries roughly 200,000 distinct CDR3 sequences, less than 50% recorded once. Their antigens are not known. Material: CD8+ T cells from cultured PBMCs, obtained from culture after CMV antigen stimulation. Receptors originate from a human donor in good health (CMV status not recorded). Some clones in this sample may be carry-over from other donors' samples.

The chain couples TRBV2 to TRBJ2-1; tentatively, D is TRBD2 (6 bases). V lost 3 bases and J lost 4, with 19 bases in between. This CDR3 comprises 17 residues. Germline-derived CDR1 and CDR2 are SNHLY and FYNNEI. CDR3 DNA: TGTGCCAGCAGTGAGTCCCAGCGGGTCCCCGCTTACAATGAGCAGTTCTTC. It translates to CASSESQRVPAYNEQFF.

The chain is built from TRBV11-2 and TRBJ2-3; 7 bases fit TRBD2. The V and J ends lost 0 bases and 1 base, in that order; junction bases with no gene match: 13. The CDR3 has 19 amino acids. CDR1 and CDR2 (germline): SGHAT, FQNNGV. CDR3 amino acids: CASSLDPARGGFGTDTQYF. In DNA, the CDR3 is TGTGCCAGCAGCTTAGATCCGGCCCGGGGAGGGTTTGGCACAGATACGCAGTATTTT.

This clonotype was picked up a small number of times. The chain employs TRBV7-2 and TRBJ2-4, with TRBD1 matching over 8 bases. This CDR3 spans 15 amino acids. The germline V gene encodes CDR1 SGHTA and CDR2 FQGNSA. The ends lost 5 bases at V and 0 bases at J; junction bases unmatched: 3. CDR3 sequence reads: CASSMTGVAKNIQYF. The DNA of the CDR3 is TGTGCCAGCAGCATGACAGGGGTAGCCAAAAACATTCAGTACTTC.

This clonotype was picked up a small number of times. The chain carries TRBV4-2 and TRBJ1-1; 8 bases are a match to TRBD1. The germline V gene has CDR1 LGHNA and CDR2 YNFKEQ. J was trimmed by 1 base and V by 8 bases; bases with no gene match: 3. The CDR3 contains 13 residues. The chain's CDR3 is CASAGTGNTEAFF. The CDR3, as DNA: TGTGCCAGCGCGGGGACAGGGAACACTGAAGCTTTCTTT.

On this clonotype: A read error may produce the germline difference seen at one junction end. V is TRBV27 and J is TRBJ2-5; TRBD2 matches at 9 bases. The CDR3 sequence is 16 residues long. From germline, CDR1 is MNHEY and CDR2 SMNVEV (reference sequence). The CDR3 spells CSSTQSKAGGHETQYF. CDR3 bases: TGTTCCAGCACCCAAAGCAAGGCGGGGGGGCACGAGACCCAGTACTTC.

V and J are TRBV30 and TRBJ1-1; 8 nucleotides agree with TRBD1. CDR1 is GTSNPN and CDR2 is SVGIG in the germline V gene (reference sequence). With V trimmed by 2 bases and J by 5 bases, 4 bases remained unmatched. The CDR3 is 13 residues long. The CDR3 DNA sequence: TGTGCCTGGAGTCGGAACAGGGGGACTGAAGCTTTCTTT. This encodes CAWSRNRGTEAFF.

As regards this clonotype: A junction boundary mismatches the germline segment, possibly from a read error. V usage is TRBV5-3 and J usage is TRBJ2-6, with 8 bases that match TRBD1. TRBV5-3 is recorded as an ORF, its role being uncertain. The CDR3 runs 16 residues. CDR3 nucleotide sequence: TGTGCCAGCAGCTTGTCAGGGGGCGGTGGGGCCAACGTCCTGACTTTC. This gives the protein CASSLSGGGGANVLTF.

This rearrangement joins TRBV7-3 to TRBJ2-1, with TRBD2 identical over 14 bases. The CDR3 runs 21 residues. The ends lost 3 bases at V and 0 bases at J; junction bases unmatched: 13. From germline, CDR1 is SGHTA and CDR2 FQGTGA. The CDR3 reads CASSFSDLGTSGGSSYNEQFF. As DNA, the CDR3 is TGTGCCAGCAGCTTTTCCGACCTGGGGACTAGCGGGGGCAGCTCCTACAATGAGCAGTTCTTC.

Only a few counts were recorded for this clonotype. The chain joins TRBV7-2 to TRBJ2-1; D possibly corresponds to TRBD2 (5 bases). V lost 2 bases and J 4 bases, leaving 18 bases between the germline ends. CDR1 is SGHTA and CDR2 is FQGNSA in the germline V gene. The CDR3 spans 17 residues. CDR3 loop: CASSLTVEVGGYNEQFF. The CDR3 nucleotides are TGTGCCAGCAGCTTAACGGTGGAGGTTGGAGGATACAATGAGCAGTTCTTC. Looking up the rest from reference TRBV7-2 and TRBJ2-1 gives the full variable domain: GAGVSQSPSNKVTEKGKDVELRCDPISGHTALYWYRQSLGQGLEFLIYFQGNSAPDKSGLPSDRFSAERTGGSVSTLTIQRTQQEDSAVYLCASSLTVEVGGYNEQFFGPGTRLTVL.

This chain connects TRBV27 to TRBJ2-7; the match to TRBD2 covers 7 bases. V dropped 5 bases and J dropped 3; count of bases not matched to a gene: 7. From germline, CDR1 is MNHEY and CDR2 SMNVEV (reference sequence). The length of the CDR3 is 14 residues. The DNA of the CDR3 is TGTGCCAGCAGTGTTACCTCTAGCGGCTACGAGCAGTACTTC. It translates to CASSVTSSGYEQYF.

This clonotype was seen a few times. The rearrangement uses TRBV6-1 and TRBJ2-6; D may be TRBD2 (6 bases). The V gene's germline CDR1 is MNHNS and CDR2 SASEGT. The length of the CDR3 is 18 residues. Trimming shortened V by 7 bases and J by 2 bases, and 21 bases separated the two germline ends. CDR3 region: CASTAPGVRLAGANVLTF. The CDR3 DNA is TGTGCCAGCACCGCCCCGGGGGTTAGATTGGCTGGGGCCAACGTCCTGACTTTC.

This clonotype was found many times. The chain combines TRBV5-1 with TRBJ2-3, with no clear D. The ends were cut back, 1 base at V and 4 bases at J, with 4 bases in the middle. Looked up from germline, CDR1 is SGHRS and CDR2 is YFSETQ. This CDR3 has 12 amino acids. CDR3 region: CASSLSSDTQYF. The CDR3, as DNA: TGCGCCAGCAGCTTGAGCTCAGATACGCAGTATTTT.

This clonotype showed up many times. V is TRBV7-8 and J is TRBJ2-7; D gene unclear. Germline values: CDR1 SGHVS, CDR2 FQNEAQ. The V and J ends lost 4 bases and 2 bases respectively, with 6 bases between them. The CDR3 loop spans 12 amino acids. In DNA form, the CDR3 reads TGTGCCAGCAGCTCTGGTACCTACGAGCAGTACTTC. Translated: CASSSGTYEQYF. Full variable domain (missing parts from reference TRBV7-8 and TRBJ2-7): GAGVSQSPRYKVAKRGQDVALRCDPISGHVSLFWYQQALGQGPEFLTYFQNEAQLDKSGLPSDRFFAERPEGSVSTLKIQRTQQEDSAVYLCASSSGTYEQYFGPGTRLTVT.

The table lists this clonotype with a few counts. No conserved phenylalanine or tryptophan is present at the end of the CDR3, so a read error is the likely explanation. This chain links TRBV4-1 with TRBJ2-1; TRBD2 aligns across 10 bases. This CDR3 region has 17 residues. Germline loops: CDR1 MGHRA, CDR2 YSYEKL. DNA of the CDR3: TGTTCCAGCAGCCAAGATTCCTCTAGCGGGGGCAACAATGAGCAGTTCTTA. It codes for CSSSQDSSSGGNNEQFL.

The sample holds a few counts of this clonotype. This chain uses TRBV19 with TRBJ2-7, with TRBD1 matching over 11 bases. The V gene's germline CDR1 is LNHDA and CDR2 SQIVND (reference sequence). CDR3 length: 14 amino acids. After removal of 7 bases from V and 6 bases from J, the junction contained 8 bases not matched to a gene. The CDR3 DNA follows: TGTGCCAGTACCGGATCCGGGACAGGGGGCGAGCAGTACTTC. Amino acids: CASTGSGTGGEQYF.

This clonotype was picked up one time. This sequence joins TRBV6-6 and TRBJ2-3; D unclear. The CDR3 covers 15 residues. V was cut by 1 base and J by 2 bases, with 10 bases left in between. Germline CDR1 reads MNHNY; CDR2 reads SVGAGI (reference sequence). CDR3 DNA sequence: TGTGCCAGCAGTTACTTCGGGCAGAACACAGATACGCAGTATTTT. It encodes CASSYFGQNTDTQYF.

The CDR3 here is CASSPSGGAYNEQFF. In DNA, the CDR3 is TGTGCCAGCAGCCCTAGCGGGGGGGCATACAATGAGCAGTTCTTC. The chain uses TRBV7-6 and TRBJ2-1, with TRBD2 identical over 12 bases. After removal of 5 bases from V and 4 bases from J, the junction contained 3 bases not matched to a gene. The germline V gene encodes CDR1 SGHVS and CDR2 FNYEAQ. This CDR3 spans 15 amino acids.

This clonotype was seen a handful of times. V usage is TRBV7-6 and J usage is TRBJ2-1, with D tentatively TRBD2 (7 bases). Germline V CDR1 and CDR2: SGHVS, FNYEAQ. This CDR3 region has 16 residues. The V end lost 6 bases, the J end lost 0 bases, and 15 bases lay between the germline ends. The CDR3 nucleotides are TGTGCCAGCAGGCCAGGGAGGGGGAGCTCCTACAATGAGCAGTTCTTC. Protein: CASRPGRGSSYNEQFF.

This clonotype showed up just a few times. The CDR3 DNA reads TGCAGTGCTAGGCTCGCGGCAGAGCAGTTCTTC. Translation gives CSARLAAEQFF. The rearrangement joins TRBV20-1 to TRBJ2-1; D not certain. The CDR3 sequence is 11 residues long. V gave up 3 bases and J gave up 10 bases, with 10 bases separating them. Germline lookup yields CDR1 DFQATT and CDR2 SNEGSKA (reference sequence).

V usage is TRBV7-9 and J usage is TRBJ1-4; TRBD1 aligns across 8 bases. Looked up from germline, CDR1 is SEHNR and CDR2 is FQNEAQ (reference sequence). V trimming: 5 bases; J trimming: 1 base; junction bases outside the gene matches: 6. The CDR3 totals 16 residues. The chain's CDR3 is CASSASDRGTNEKLFF. In DNA, the CDR3 is TGTGCCAGCAGCGCCTCAGACAGGGGAACTAATGAAAAACTGTTTTTT.

The V call is TRBV19, the J call TRBJ2-1; the D gene could be TRBD1 or TRBD2 (6 bases each). In germline, CDR1 is LNHDA, CDR2 SQIVND (reference sequence). The CDR3 length is 13 residues. V was trimmed by 3 bases and J by 7 bases, leaving 10 bases between them. The CDR3 nucleotides are TGTGCCAGTAGTATCGGGGGCGCAAATGAGCAGTTCTTC. Its protein is CASSIGGANEQFF.

This clonotype was detected many times. The V gene is TRBV7-2, the J gene TRBJ2-3, with 15 positions matching TRBD2. V was pared by 3 bases and J by 0 bases, with 10 bases of the junction left unmatched. The V gene's germline CDR1 is SGHTA and CDR2 FQGNSA. The CDR3 contains 20 residues. CDR3 protein: CASSLPAGTSGGISTDTQYF. CDR3 DNA sequence: TGTGCCAGCAGCTTGCCCGCGGGGACTAGCGGGGGGATTAGCACAGATACGCAGTATTTT.

The genes are TRBV27 and TRBJ2-7; maybe TRBD2 (5 bases). CDR1 MNHEY and CDR2 SMNVEV come from the germline V gene (reference sequence). The CDR3 has 16 residues. Trimming took 3 bases from V and 2 from J, leaving 17 bases between them. CDR3 residues: CASSFSGLWSAYEQYF. CDR3 bases: TGTGCCAGCAGTTTCTCCGGACTCTGGTCGGCCTACGAGCAGTACTTC.

The V call is TRBV6-1, the J call TRBJ1-1, with D maybe TRBD1 (6 bases). Trimming cost V 2 bases and J 10 bases, with 23 bases left between them. This CDR3 is built from 16 residues. Germline CDR1 is MNHNS and CDR2 is SASEGT. CDR3: CASSEPLQLGGRVAFF. Written as DNA, the CDR3 is TGTGCCAGCAGTGAACCGCTCCAGTTAGGGGGGCGCGTAGCTTTCTTT.